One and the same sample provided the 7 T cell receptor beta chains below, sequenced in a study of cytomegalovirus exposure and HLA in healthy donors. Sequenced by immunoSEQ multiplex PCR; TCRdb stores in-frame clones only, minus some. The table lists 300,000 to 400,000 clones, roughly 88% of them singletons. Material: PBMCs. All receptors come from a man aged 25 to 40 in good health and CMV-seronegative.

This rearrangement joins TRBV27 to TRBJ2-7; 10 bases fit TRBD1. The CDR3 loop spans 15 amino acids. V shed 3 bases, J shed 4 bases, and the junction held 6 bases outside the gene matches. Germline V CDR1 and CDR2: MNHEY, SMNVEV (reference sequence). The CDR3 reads CASSFRTGGWYEQYF. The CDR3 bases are TGTGCCAGCAGTTTCCGGACAGGGGGTTGGTACGAGCAGTACTTC.

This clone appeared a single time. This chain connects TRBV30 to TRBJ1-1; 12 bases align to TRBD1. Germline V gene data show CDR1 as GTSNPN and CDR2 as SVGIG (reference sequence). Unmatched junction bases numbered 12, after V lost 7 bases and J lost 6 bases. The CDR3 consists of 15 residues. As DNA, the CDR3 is TGTGCCTACCGAAGGGACAGGGGGCGAGGGTCTGAAGCTTTCTTT. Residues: CAYRRDRGRGSEAFF.

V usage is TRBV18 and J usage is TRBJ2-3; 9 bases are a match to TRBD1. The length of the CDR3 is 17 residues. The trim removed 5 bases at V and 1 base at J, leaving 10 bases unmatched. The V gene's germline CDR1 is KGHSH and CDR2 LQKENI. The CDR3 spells CASSNQNYRGRTDTQYF. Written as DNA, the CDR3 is TGTGCCAGCTCAAACCAAAATTACAGGGGGCGCACAGATACGCAGTATTTT.

As DNA, the CDR3 is TGTGCCAGCAGTAAAGGACAGGGGGCCTACGAGCAGTACTTC. Translating gives CASSKGQGAYEQYF. The rearrangement uses TRBV6-5 and TRBJ2-7, with 10 bases identical to TRBD1. CDR3 length: 14 residues. V lost 5 bases and J lost 2; bases outside the gene matches: 3. The germline V gene encodes CDR1 MNHEY and CDR2 SVGAGI.

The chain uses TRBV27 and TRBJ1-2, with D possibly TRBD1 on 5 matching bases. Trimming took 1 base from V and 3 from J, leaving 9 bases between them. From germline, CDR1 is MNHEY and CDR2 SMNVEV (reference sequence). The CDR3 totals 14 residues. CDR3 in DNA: TGTGCCAGCAGTTTATGGGGCACGGACTATGGCTACACCTTC. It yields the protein CASSLWGTDYGYTF.

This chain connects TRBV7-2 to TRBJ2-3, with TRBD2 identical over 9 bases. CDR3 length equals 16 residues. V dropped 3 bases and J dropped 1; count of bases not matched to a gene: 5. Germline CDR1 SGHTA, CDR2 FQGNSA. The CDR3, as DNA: TGTGCCAGCAGCTTGCGGGGGGGCCCAGGCACAGATACGCAGTATTTT. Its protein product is CASSLRGGPGTDTQYF.

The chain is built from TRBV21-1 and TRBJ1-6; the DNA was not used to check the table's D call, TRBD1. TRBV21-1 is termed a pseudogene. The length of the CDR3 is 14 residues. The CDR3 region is CASSPWAPNSPLHF. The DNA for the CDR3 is TGTGCCAGCAGCCCGTGGGCACCTAACTCACCCCTCCACTTT.